What follows are 9 T cell receptor beta chains derived from one specimen sequenced in a study of T cells expressing NK-cell markers. No DNA is given; TCRdb re-called the 5' RACE reads and lists each CDR3 protein once. The table for this sample gives around 180,000 distinct CDR3 sequences. The specimen was blood T cells: a sorted CD56 or NKG2C T cell subset, CD4+ or CD8+ T cells, or bulk PBMC T cells (not recorded which). These receptor sequences come from a man aged 18 to 69 in good health.

The chain is built from TRBV7-9 and TRBJ2-1. This CDR3 has 17 residues. Looked up from germline, CDR1 is SEHNR and CDR2 is FQNEAQ (reference sequence). The CDR3 loop reads CASSAQEIVVTYNEQFF. Variable domain in full (rest from reference TRBV7-9 and TRBJ2-1): DTGVSQNPRHKITKRGQNVTFRCDPISEHNRLYWYRQTLGQGPEFLTYFQNEAQLEKSRLLSDRFSAERPKGSFSTLEIQRTEQGDSAMYLCASSAQEIVVTYNEQFFGPGTRLTVL.

V gene TRBV6-1 combines with J gene TRBJ2-7; there is no DNA to check the TCRdb D call of TRBD2. The CDR3 contains 15 residues. Germline V gene data show CDR1 as MNHNS and CDR2 as SASEGT. CDR3 sequence: CASSERSGGAQEQYF.

This rearrangement joins TRBV7-9 to TRBJ1-4; the D call of TRBD1 rests on TCRdb alone, since no DNA is present to check it. CDR3 length: 13 residues. Germline CDR1 is SEHNR and CDR2 is FQNEAQ (reference sequence). The chain's CDR3 is CASRRLGDEKLFF.

V and J are TRBV7-9 and TRBJ1-4; lacking DNA, the TRBD1 call made by TCRdb goes unchecked. The CDR3 runs 14 residues. CDR1 is SEHNR and CDR2 is FQNEAQ in the germline V gene (reference sequence). The CDR3 loop reads CASSQGTMNEKLFF.

This rearrangement joins TRBV30 to TRBJ2-1; the D call from TCRdb, TRBD1, cannot be confirmed without DNA. CDR1 is GTSNPN and CDR2 is SVGIG in the germline V gene (reference sequence). The CDR3 sequence is 14 residues long. The CDR3 spells CAWGRGGSVNEQFF.

The V and J genes are TRBV12-3 or TRBV12-4 and TRBJ1-3; without DNA, the TCRdb call of TRBD1 cannot be checked. The CDR3 runs to 16 residues. The CDR3 loop is CASSPIPPQAGNTIYF.

The chain has TRBV2 and TRBJ2-1; as DNA is missing, the TRBD1 call by TCRdb cannot be tested. Germline CDR1 SNHLY, CDR2 FYNNEI. The CDR3 length is 13 residues. This chain's CDR3 is CASMQGGGNEQFF.

CDR3 loop: CATSENRDRGADTQYF. This chain links TRBV24-1 with TRBJ2-3; TCRdb's assignment of TRBD1 cannot be checked, as there is no DNA. CDR3 length: 16 amino acids. Germline CDR1 is KGHDR and CDR2 is SFDVKD.

The rearrangement uses TRBV20-1 and TRBJ1-1; without DNA, the TCRdb call of TRBD1 cannot be checked. The CDR3 is made up of 19 amino acids. Germline CDR1 DFQATT, CDR2 SNEGSKA (reference sequence). The CDR3 is CSARDSQGAFSSRYTEAFF.